The sequence of this T cell receptor beta chain was determined in a study of graft-versus-host responses after intestinal transplantation (dated by TCRdb to the early 2020s). As for the study more broadly: Multivisceral, liver-intestinal, or isolated intestinal transplants were received by the recipients. Every recipient was given anti-thymocyte globulin induction, then maintenance tacrolimus and steroids for roughly three years. After intestinal transplantation, graft-versus-host and host-versus-graft alloreactive T cell clones were followed in the graft, circulation and bone marrow using bulk TCR-beta CDR3 sequencing. Alloreactive clones were identified by sequencing pre-transplant mixed lymphocyte reaction products and comparing these products with unstimulated pre-transplant donor and recipient T cells. A cohort of more than 20 intestinal transplant recipients, including one retransplant, was enrolled, and a few patients lacking pretransplant specimens were excluded. Donor T cell macrochimerism was defined as a peak of at least 4% donor T cells among recipient peripheral blood mononuclear cells. Samples from a few later patients were sequenced in-house on an Illumina MiSeq with MiXCR processing rather than by the commercial service. Overall results and qualifications from the work: GvH clones were detected in recipient bone marrow, and some appeared earlier in ileal mucosa or blood, consistent with an intestinal mucosal origin. Peak levels of circulating GvH clones were associated with declines in HvG clones early after transplant. The conclusions were limited by the relatively low number and heterogeneity of the intestinal transplant patients. High GvH to HvG T cell clonal ratios were observed in the allografts of patients with donor T cell macrochimerism.

For this chain, trimming is 7 bases at the V end and 2 bases at the J end, and the number of junction bases without a gene match is 4. Spanning cysteine to phenylalanine, the CDR3 consists of 12 amino acids. CDR3 DNA only is kept here, 36 bases in frame from base 1. The germline V gene supplies CDR1 SQVTM and CDR2 ANQGSEA. About this clone itself: Its antigen is not yet known. No per-base quality is available; no much larger clone lies one base away.

Libraries were constructed by the immunoSEQ multiplex PCR assay. In most patients, genomic DNA was isolated using the Qiagen DNeasy Blood and Tissue Kit and sent frozen to Adaptive Biotechnologies for TCR sequencing. For most patients, high-throughput TCR-beta CDR3 sequencing of genomic DNA was performed by Adaptive Biotechnologies. On the authors' methods: TCR sequencing data for approximately 19 patients were retrieved from Adaptive's ImmunoSEQ software; three other patients were processed with MiXCR and VDJtools. To correct CD4 versus CD8 sorting errors, any sequence found in both subsets at a frequency ratio below 5:1 was removed. CDR3 nucleotide sequences shared by donor and recipient were removed because the origin of these sequences could not be assigned. At least 2-fold expansion over unstimulated cells and a minimum CFSE-low frequency of 0.002% (template counts) or 0.001% (read counts) were required for clones to be classified as alloreactive. Clones detected in sequenced pre-transplant spleen, lymph node, or MLR CFSE-low populations of the donor or recipient were defined as mappable. Cumulative frequency of alloreactive clones was calculated as a percentage of all sequences weighted by copy number. As stored in TCRdb, this immuneACCESS dataset retains in-frame rearrangements with V and J assigned. A fraction of the clones does not appear; measured against another copy, unresolved V genes explain less than half of the discrepancy, and the remainder lacks a known reason. The V and J calls and clone size come from that table; D and trimming were worked out from the DNA. The sample table contains 70,000 to 95,000 clones; only one count was recorded for approximately 92% of them. The ten largest account for approximately 1% of the sample.

The time point label, read with the paper, signifies: cells obtained before transplantation from donor or recipient. CD3+CD4+ and CD3+CD8+ populations were FACS-sorted from unstimulated pre-transplant donor and recipient cells taken from spleen or lymph nodes. The sample in question was unstimulated CD8+ T cells sorted from spleen or lymph node cells, obtained before transplant. The rearrangement joined TRBV29-1 to TRBJ2-7; TRBD1 aligns with 8 central bases. This TCR was recovered from a human donor who was the organ donor for an intestinal transplant. CDR3 reads: CSATGETYEQYF. The sequenced DNA: TGCAGCGCGACAGGGGAGACCTACGAGCAGTACTTC.